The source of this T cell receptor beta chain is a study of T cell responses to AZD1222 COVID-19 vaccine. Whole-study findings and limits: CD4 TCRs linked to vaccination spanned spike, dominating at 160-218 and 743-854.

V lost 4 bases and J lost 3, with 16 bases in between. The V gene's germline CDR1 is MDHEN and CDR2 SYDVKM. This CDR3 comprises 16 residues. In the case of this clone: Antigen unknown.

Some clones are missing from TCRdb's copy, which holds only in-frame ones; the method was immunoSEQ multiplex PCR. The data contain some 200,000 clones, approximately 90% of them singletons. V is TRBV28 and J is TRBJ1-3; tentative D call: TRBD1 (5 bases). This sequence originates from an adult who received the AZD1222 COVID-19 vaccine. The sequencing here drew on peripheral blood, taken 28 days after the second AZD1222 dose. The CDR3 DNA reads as TGTGCCAGCAGTTGGGGCCCAAGGGGAAATGGAAACACCATATATTTT. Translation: CASSWGPRGNGNTIYF.